Below are 15 T cell receptor beta chains sequenced from a single sample in a study of cytomegalovirus exposure and HLA in healthy donors. The table came from immunoSEQ multiplex PCR; TCRdb's copy has only in-frame clones and leaves some out. This table holds 280,000 or so clones, more than 75% found once. Sequencing was done on a sample of PBMCs. The receptor set was obtained from a woman younger than 30 in good health and CMV-seronegative.

This clone was observed a few times. The chain is built from TRBV2 and TRBJ1-6; a possible D gene is TRBD1 (6 bases). The CDR3 is made up of 15 amino acids. Germline CDR1 and CDR2: SNHLY and FYNNEI. Trimming cost V 4 bases and J 7 bases, with 14 bases left between them. CDR3: CASSVGAFGNSPLHF. In nucleotides, the CDR3 is TGTGCCAGCAGTGTGGGGGCCTTCGGAAATTCACCCCTCCACTTT.

The V call is TRBV10-3, the J call TRBJ2-7; the D gene is possibly TRBD2 (5 bases). The V end lost 5 bases, the J end lost 0 bases, and 20 bases lay between the germline ends. Per the germline V gene, CDR1 is ENHRY and CDR2 is SYGVKD. The CDR3 is made up of 17 amino acids. This CDR3 reads CAISPDTPLRDSYEQYF. CDR3 in DNA: TGTGCCATCAGTCCTGATACCCCTCTCCGGGACTCCTACGAGCAGTACTTC.

This clone was recorded a few times. The rearrangement links TRBV2 to TRBJ2-7, with 12 bases that match TRBD2. Germline values: CDR1 SNHLY, CDR2 FYNNEI. The CDR3 has 16 residues. Trimming cost V 4 bases and J 4 bases; bases outside gene matches: 8. DNA of the CDR3: TGTGCCAGCAGTGGCTCTAGCGGGAGGGCCGGTTACGAGCAGTACTTC. Protein product: CASSGSSGRAGYEQYF.

V and J are TRBV25-1 and TRBJ1-2, with D perhaps matching TRBD1 (6 bases). This CDR3 region has 18 residues. The germline V and J ends were trimmed by 3 bases and 4 bases, with 24 bases remaining between them. Germline CDR1 MGHDK, CDR2 SYGVNS. The CDR3 reads CASSDRHGGQSDPYGYTF. The CDR3 DNA is TGTGCCAGCAGTGACCGGCACGGAGGACAGTCAGACCCCTATGGCTACACCTTC.

The table lists this clone with a count of one. This sequence joins TRBV7-9 and TRBJ2-3, with a tentative D call TRBD2 (6 bases). V was cut by 3 bases and J by 6 bases, with 13 bases left in between. The CDR3 has 14 amino acids. Per germline, CDR1 SEHNR and CDR2 FQNEAQ (reference sequence). The CDR3 protein is CASSFGTLGDTQYF. The CDR3 DNA follows: TGTGCCAGCAGCTTCGGGACTTTGGGTGATACGCAGTATTTT.

This clone was picked up one time. The V call is TRBV6-5, the J call TRBJ1-5; D may be TRBD1 (6 bases). The CDR3 totals 16 residues. V was clipped by 0 bases and J by 4 bases, with 13 bases between them. CDR1 and CDR2 (germline): MNHEY, SVGAGI. For the CDR3, the DNA is TGTGCCAGCAGTTACTCCTACCGACAGGCTAATCAGCCCCAGCATTTT. This encodes CASSYSYRQANQPQHF.

The rearrangement links TRBV2 to TRBJ2-7; D gene unclear. V was cut by 5 bases and J by 0 bases, with 5 bases left in between. The CDR3 runs to 12 residues. The germline V gene encodes CDR1 SNHLY and CDR2 FYNNEI. The DNA of the CDR3 is TGTGCCAGCAGTTACAGCTCCTACGAGCAGTACTTC. Its translation is CASSYSSYEQYF.

The chain couples TRBV5-1 to TRBJ2-3, with a weak D call TRBD1 (6 bases). CDR1 SGHRS and CDR2 YFSETQ come from the germline V gene. CDR3 length: 16 amino acids. Trimming cost V 0 bases and J 5 bases, with 16 bases left between them. The CDR3: CASSLGGAGAGDTQYF. CDR3 sequence (DNA): TGCGCCAGCAGCTTGGGTGGGGCAGGGGCCGGAGATACGCAGTATTTT.

The V gene is TRBV6-6, the J gene TRBJ2-7; D might be TRBD1 (5 bases). This CDR3 has 12 amino acids. Germline-derived CDR1 and CDR2 are MNHNY and SVGAGI (reference sequence). Trimming took off 9 bases at V and 5 bases at J, with 14 bases between the two ends. CDR3 nucleotide sequence: TGTGCCAGTCGACGCAGGGCCCACGAGCAGTACTTC. Its protein product is CASRRRAHEQYF.

The gene calls are TRBV5-4 and TRBJ2-2, with TRBD2 as a possible D gene (6 bases). V was cut by 1 base and J by 7 bases, with 11 bases left in between. Germline V lookup: CDR1 SGHNT, CDR2 YYREEE (reference sequence). CDR3 size: 14 residues. CDR3 in amino acids: CASSLTAEGGELFF. The CDR3 nucleotides are TGTGCCAGCAGCTTGACAGCGGAGGGCGGGGAGCTGTTTTTT.

This CDR3 reads CASSPLAGSYEQYF. The CDR3 DNA reads TGTGCCAGCAGCCCCCTAGCGGGCTCCTACGAGCAGTACTTC. This rearrangement joins TRBV7-3 to TRBJ2-7; 8 positions agree with TRBD2. Trimming took 5 bases from V and 0 from J; bases not matched to a gene: 3. This CDR3 comprises 14 residues. From germline, CDR1 is SGHTA and CDR2 FQGTGA.

The chain links TRBV18 to TRBJ2-7; perhaps TRBD2 as D (6 bases). Germline assignment: CDR1 KGHSH and CDR2 LQKENI. The CDR3 extends over 15 amino acids. The V and J ends lost 1 base and 0 bases respectively, with 10 bases between them. CDR3 DNA sequence: TGTGCCAGCTCACCACGGGCTAGCGACTCCTACGAGCAGTACTTC. This sequence encodes CASSPRASDSYEQYF.

The chain carries TRBV5-1 and TRBJ1-2, with TRBD1 as a possible D gene (6 bases). V lost 4 bases to trimming and J lost 7 bases, with 23 bases between them. Germline loops: CDR1 SGHRS, CDR2 YFSETQ. The CDR3 totals 16 residues. For the CDR3, the DNA is TGCGCCAGCAGCCCCGGGAACGTGGGGGCGCAAAGTGGCTACACCTTC. Amino acids: CASSPGNVGAQSGYTF.

V and J are TRBV6-1 and TRBJ2-3; TRBD2 aligns across 9 bases. The germline V gene has CDR1 MNHNS and CDR2 SASEGT. The V and J ends lost 0 bases and 7 bases, in that order; junction bases with no gene match: 11. The CDR3 is 17 amino acids. In DNA, the CDR3 is TGTGCCAGCAGTGAAGCGGTAACTAGCGGGTTACCAAATACGCAGTATTTT. This gives the protein CASSEAVTSGLPNTQYF.

The chain joins TRBV30 to TRBJ1-1, with a possible D match to TRBD1 (6 bases). This CDR3 region has 18 residues. The germline CDR1 and CDR2 sequences are GTSNPN and SVGIG (reference sequence). The germline V and J ends were trimmed by 3 bases and 0 bases, with 23 bases remaining between them. The CDR3 loop reads CAWRQGFDTQKMNTEAFF. For the CDR3, the DNA is TGTGCCTGGAGACAGGGTTTCGACACTCAAAAGATGAACACTGAAGCTTTCTTT.